The rows below give T cell receptor beta chains drawn from one sample of a study of cytomegalovirus exposure and HLA in healthy donors. The data were produced by immunoSEQ multiplex PCR, yet TCRdb's version contains in-frame clones alone and is incomplete. The sample contains under 200,000 clones, roughly 90% of which appear only once. Sequenced sample: PBMCs. Receptor source: a woman under 30 in good health and CMV-seropositive. The conserved cysteine and the conserved F or W are not part of the CDR3 here. A D gene is named only where the DNA matches it firmly.

j_gene,d_gene,v_gene,CDR3aa
TRBJ1-5,.,TRBV5-6,ASSLGRAGQPQH
TRBJ1-2,TRBD1,TRBV11-2,ASRAGGLYGYT
TRBJ1-1,.,TRBV5-1,ASSYSTAMNTEAF
TRBJ1-1,TRBD1,TRBV5-1,ASSPDRVNTEAF
TRBJ1-1,.,TRBV6-5,ASSYAGENTEAF
TRBJ1-5,TRBD1,TRBV2,ASRGDRAGNQPQH
TRBJ1-2,.,TRBV19,ATYWGGHGYT
TRBJ1-5,TRBD1,TRBV6-5,ASGDRKEPQH
TRBJ1-2,TRBD1,TRBV2,ASSGGQIRNYGYT
TRBJ1-2,.,TRBV6-1,ASKEGIGLEYGYT
TRBJ2-1,TRBD1,TRBV27,ASSLSGQGIYNEQF